The 12 T cell receptor beta chains below come from one sample, sequenced in a study of blood T cell repertoires in COVID-19. The assay was immunoSEQ multiplex PCR, and TCRdb's table has in-frame clones only and misses some. The sample consists of hundreds of thousands of clones, 70% to 85% of them appearing once. Sequenced sample: peripheral blood. The receptors here all came from a man aged 80 or over with acute or convalescent COVID-19.

This clone occurred once. V usage is TRBV28 and J usage is TRBJ1-5; 7 bases fit TRBD1. Germline V gene sequence: CDR1 MDHEN, CDR2 SYDVKM. The CDR3 consists of 18 residues. V shed 5 bases, J shed 2 bases, and the junction held 15 bases outside the gene matches. The CDR3 DNA follows: TGTGCCAGCAGTCCCGACCAATTACAAACAGGGGGCAATCAGCCCCAGCATTTT. Encoded protein: CASSPDQLQTGGNQPQHF. Filled out from reference TRBV28 and TRBJ1-5, the complete variable domain reads DVKVTQSSRYLVKRTGEKVFLECVQDMDHENMFWYRQDPGLGLRLIYFSYDVKMKEKGDIPEGYSVSREKKERFSLILESASTNQTSMYLCASSPDQLQTGGNQPQHFGDGTRLSIL.

This clone showed up just once. The chain combines TRBV7-2 with TRBJ2-6; 8 bases match TRBD1. Germline V lookup: CDR1 SGHTA, CDR2 FQGNSA. The CDR3 runs to 16 residues. J was trimmed by 2 bases and V by 5 bases; bases with no gene match: 5. The CDR3 sequence: CASSRTGPTGANVLTF. In DNA, the CDR3 is TGTGCCAGCAGCCGGACAGGGCCGACTGGGGCCAACGTCCTGACTTTC.

The V and J genes are TRBV30 and TRBJ1-2, with D perhaps matching TRBD1 (5 bases). The CDR3 totals 12 residues. The germline V gene encodes CDR1 GTSNPN and CDR2 SVGIG (reference sequence). V was pared by 0 bases and J by 7 bases, with 9 bases between. CDR3 DNA sequence: TGTGCCTGGAGTGTACAGGAAGGTGGCTACACCTTC. Residues: CAWSVQEGGYTF.

This clone occurred a few times. V gene TRBV23-1 combines with J gene TRBJ1-1; 7 bases are a match to TRBD1. TRBV23-1 is marked as an open reading frame, function uncertain. CDR3 length: 16 amino acids. Trimming at V came to 6 bases and at J to 5 bases, leaving 15 bases not matched to a gene. The CDR3 is CASRRTGRIWCTEAFF. CDR3 nucleotides: TGCGCCAGCAGGAGGACAGGCCGCATATGGTGTACTGAAGCTTTCTTT.

The rearrangement links TRBV7-8 to TRBJ1-2; 9 nucleotides agree with TRBD1. CDR3 length: 15 residues. V trimming: 1 base; J trimming: 4 bases; junction bases outside the gene matches: 4. Germline V gives CDR1 SGHVS, CDR2 FQNEAQ. CDR3 loop: CASSLGGQGPYGYTF. The CDR3 DNA follows: TGTGCCAGCAGCTTAGGGGGACAGGGACCCTATGGCTACACCTTC.

The rearrangement links TRBV29-1 to TRBJ2-1, with D perhaps TRBD1 (7 bases). The V gene's germline CDR1 is SQVTM and CDR2 ANQGSEA. With 2 bases removed from V and 6 bases from J, the gap between germline ends came to 17 bases. The CDR3 spans 15 residues. CDR3 amino acids: CSVESPRGVGNEQFF. The CDR3 DNA is TGCAGCGTTGAAAGCCCCAGGGGGGTCGGCAATGAGCAGTTCTTC.

The chain couples TRBV18 to TRBJ2-3; 8 nucleotides agree with TRBD1. The CDR3 consists of 16 residues. In germline, CDR1 is KGHSH, CDR2 LQKENI. V lost 6 bases to trimming and J lost 5 bases; unmatched junction nucleotides: 13. The chain's CDR3 is CASSQWTGNLGDTQYF. The CDR3 region has the DNA TGTGCCAGCTCCCAGTGGACAGGGAACCTCGGAGATACGCAGTATTTT.

This rearrangement joins TRBV10-3 to TRBJ1-1; 8 nucleotides match TRBD1. There are 18 residues in the CDR3. CDR1 ENHRY and CDR2 SYGVKD come from the germline V gene. The ends lost 3 bases at V and 2 bases at J; junction bases unmatched: 14. CDR3 in amino acids: CAISDPGKPDRVNTEAFF. The CDR3 nucleotides read TGTGCCATCAGTGACCCCGGCAAGCCGGACAGGGTAAACACTGAAGCTTTCTTT.

This chain links TRBV5-4 with TRBJ2-4; D possibly corresponds to TRBD1 (5 bases). The CDR3 extends over 15 amino acids. CDR1 is SGHNT and CDR2 is YYREEE in the germline V gene (reference sequence). V was shortened by 1 base and J by 0 bases, with 8 bases between the two germline ends. The CDR3 DNA is TGTGCCAGCAGCTTGACTACAGGAGCCAAAAACATTCAGTACTTC. This sequence encodes CASSLTTGAKNIQYF. Combining the CDR3 with reference TRBV5-4 and TRBJ2-4 gives the whole variable domain ETGVTQSPTHLIKTRGQQVTLRCSSQSGHNTVSWYQQALGQGPQFIFQYYREEENGRGNFPPRFSGLQFPNYSSELNVNALELDDSALYLCASSLTTGAKNIQYFGAGTRLSVL.

This chain links TRBV3-1 (or the pseudogene TRBV3-2) with TRBJ2-2; 7 bases agree with TRBD1. CDR3 size: 14 residues. Germline trimming cut 4 bases from V and 5 bases from J; bases unmatched to any gene: 4. Germline loops: CDR1 LGHDT, CDR2 YNNKEL (reference sequence). For the CDR3, the DNA is TGTGCCAGCAGCCTAGGGGGCAGTACCGGGGAGCTGTTTTTT. Protein sequence: CASSLGGSTGELFF.

The rearrangement uses TRBV12-3 or TRBV12-4 and TRBJ2-7; a possible D gene is TRBD2 (6 bases). The CDR3 has 13 residues. V dropped 6 bases and J dropped 4 bases, with 13 bases sitting between them. The CDR3 loop reads CASSPAGRYEQYF. CDR3 nucleotides: TGTGCCAGCAGCCCAGCGGGTAGATACGAGCAGTACTTC.

This clone was seen just once. This chain joins TRBV6-5 and TRBJ2-5; D remains ambiguous. Germline assignment: CDR1 MNHEY and CDR2 SVGAGI. V lost 4 bases to trimming and J lost 0 bases, with 9 bases between them. This CDR3 spans 14 amino acids. The CDR3 reads CASSFRRYQETQYF. DNA for the CDR3: TGTGCCAGCAGTTTTCGGCGGTACCAAGAGACCCAGTACTTC.